This T cell receptor (beta chain) was retrieved from a study of control samples from healthy donors and cancer patients. Germline V gene data show CDR1 as SGHTA and CDR2 as FQGNSA. V lost 4 bases, J lost 6 bases, and 8 bases stayed unmatched. The CDR3 is 17 amino acids. The repertoire was sequenced with immunoSEQ multiplex PCR; TCRdb's copy has only in-frame clones and lacks some. The table includes some 110,000 clones, approximately 93% detected once. The sample taken for sequencing was blood. This sequence joins TRBV7-2 and TRBJ2-3; 15 bases line up with TRBD2. The TCR was taken from a man in his thirties or forties in good health. The CDR3 region is CASSSWTSGGASDTQYF. CDR3 bases: TGTGCCAGCAGCTCGTGGACTAGCGGGGGGGCTTCGGATACGCAGTATTTT.